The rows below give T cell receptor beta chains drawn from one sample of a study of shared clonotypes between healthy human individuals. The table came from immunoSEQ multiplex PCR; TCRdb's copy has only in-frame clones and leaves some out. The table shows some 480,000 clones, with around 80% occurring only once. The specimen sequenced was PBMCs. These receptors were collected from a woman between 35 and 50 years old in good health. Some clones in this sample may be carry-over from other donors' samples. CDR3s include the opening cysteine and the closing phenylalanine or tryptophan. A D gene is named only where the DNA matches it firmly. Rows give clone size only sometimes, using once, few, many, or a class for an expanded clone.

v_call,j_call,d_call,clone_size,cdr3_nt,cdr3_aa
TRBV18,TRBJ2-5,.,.,TGTGCCAGCTCACCCACCTGGACACCAGAGACCCAGTACTTC,CASSPTWTPETQYF
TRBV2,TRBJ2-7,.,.,TGTGCCAGCAGTCTCCAGGGATACGAGCAGTACTTC,CASSLQGYEQYF
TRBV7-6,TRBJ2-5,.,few,TGTGCCAGCAGCTTAGTAGGGGGGGCAGCCCGTGAGACCCAGTACTTC,CASSLVGGAARETQYF
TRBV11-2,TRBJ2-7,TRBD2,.,TGTGCCAGCAGCCGTAGCGGGAGAGTCCTTGACGAGCAGTACTTC,CASSRSGRVLDEQYF
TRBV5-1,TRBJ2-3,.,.,TGCGCCAGCAGCTTGGCCGGCGGCGGAAGAATAACAAGCACAGATACGCAGTATTTT,CASSLAGGGRITSTDTQYF
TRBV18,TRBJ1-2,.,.,TGTGCCAGCTCACCCTCGAGGATCCAGTCAGATGGCTACACCTTC,CASSPSRIQSDGYTF
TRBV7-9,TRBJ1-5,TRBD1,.,TGTGCCAGCAGCTTAGGACAGGGGGCCAGCAATCAGCCCCAGCATTTT,CASSLGQGASNQPQHF
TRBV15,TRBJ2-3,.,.,TGTGCCACCAGCAGAGGTGAGAGAGACGGCACAGATACGCAGTATTTT,CATSRGERDGTDTQYF
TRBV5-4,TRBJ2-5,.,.,TGTGCCAGCAGCTTGGAGGCACAGATACAAGAGACCCAGTACTTC,CASSLEAQIQETQYF
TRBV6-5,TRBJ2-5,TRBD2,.,TGCGCCAGCAGTTACAGGGCGGGAGGGTTGGAGACCCAGTACTTC,CASSYRAGGLETQYF
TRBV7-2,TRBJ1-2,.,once,TGTGCCAGCAGCTTGGTGCTGGGGGCGAGGAACTATGGCTACACCTTC,CASSLVLGARNYGYTF
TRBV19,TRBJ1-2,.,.,TGTGCCGCAAGCCAAGGGCGGATGGGTAACTATGGCTACACCTTC,CAASQGRMGNYGYTF
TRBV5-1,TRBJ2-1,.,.,TGCGCCAGCAGATCAGGGATCTTATCAGGGGGGGAGCAGTTCTTC,CASRSGILSGGEQFF
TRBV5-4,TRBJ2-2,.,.,TGTGCCAGCAGCTCGGGCCTAGCTAAAAACACCGGGGAGCTGTTTTTT,CASSSGLAKNTGELFF
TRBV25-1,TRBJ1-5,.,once,TGTGCCAGCAGCCTGGGGGATCAGCCCCAGCATTTT,CASSLGDQPQHF
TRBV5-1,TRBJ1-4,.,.,TGCGCCAGCAGCTTTGTGGGGAAAGGCGAAAAACTGTTTTTT,CASSFVGKGEKLFF
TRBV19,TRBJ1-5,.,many,TGTGCCAGCGGTCAGCCCCAGCATTTT,CASGQPQHF
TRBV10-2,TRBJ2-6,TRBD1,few,TGCGCCAGCAGGGGGACAGGTGGTGCTGGGGCCAACGTCCTGACTTTC,CASRGTGGAGANVLTF
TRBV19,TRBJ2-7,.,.,TGTGCCAGTAGTAAAAAGGCACCGCCCTACGAGCAGTACTTC,CASSKKAPPYEQYF
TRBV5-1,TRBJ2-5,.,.,TGCGCCAGCAAGGTGCCAGGGCAAGAGACCCAGTACTTC,CASKVPGQETQYF
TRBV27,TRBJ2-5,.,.,TGTGCCAGCAGTTTAGATCGGTTTAGAGAGACCCAGTACTTC,CASSLDRFRETQYF
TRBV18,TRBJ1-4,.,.,TGTGCCAGCTCTCCGGGAGGGGTATCGACTAATGAAAAACTGTTTTTT,CASSPGGVSTNEKLFF
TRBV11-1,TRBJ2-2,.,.,TGTGCCAGCAGCCTGGACCGCAACACCGGGGAGCTGTTTTTT,CASSLDRNTGELFF
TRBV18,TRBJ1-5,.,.,TGTGCCAGCTCACTGGTGGGACGGAGCTTGACTAGCAATCAGCCCCAGCATTTT,CASSLVGRSLTSNQPQHF
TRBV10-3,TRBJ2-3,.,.,TGTGCCATCAGTGAGTCGATGAGTCCCGATACGCAGTATTTT,CAISESMSPDTQYF
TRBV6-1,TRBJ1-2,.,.,TGTGCCAGCAGTGAAAATCTAGGACAGCGGTACTATGGCTACACCTTC,CASSENLGQRYYGYTF
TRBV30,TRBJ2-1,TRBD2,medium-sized,TGTGCCTGGAGTGTTTCCCCGGGGGGACTAGCGGACAATGAGCAGTTCTTC,CAWSVSPGGLADNEQFF
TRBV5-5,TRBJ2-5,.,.,TGTGCCAGCAGCGTCGAAGGGCGCCGAGAGACCCAGTACTTC,CASSVEGRRETQYF
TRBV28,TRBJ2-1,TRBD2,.,TGTGCCAGCAGTTTTCCTAGCGGGACGGAGCAGTTCTTC,CASSFPSGTEQFF
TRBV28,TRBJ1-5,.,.,TGTGCCAGCAGCACCCTGACAGCAACCGTTGGGTCCCAGCATTTT,CASSTLTATVGSQHF
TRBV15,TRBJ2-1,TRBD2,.,TGTGCCACCAGCAGAGGAGGACTAGCGGGTCGCTCCTACAATGAGCAGTTCTTC,CATSRGGLAGRSYNEQFF
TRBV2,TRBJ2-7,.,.,TGTGCCAGCAGTGGGGCCGGATACGAGCAGTACTTC,CASSGAGYEQYF
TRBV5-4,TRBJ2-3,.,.,TGTGCCAGCAGCTTGGCCGGGGGGCCCCACACAGATACGCAGTATTTT,CASSLAGGPHTDTQYF
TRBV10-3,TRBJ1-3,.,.,TGTGCCATCAGTGAGCTTGGGAGCTCTGGAAACACCATATATTTT,CAISELGSSGNTIYF
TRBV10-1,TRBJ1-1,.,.,TGCGCCAGCAGTGAGGGGGGGGCCCAGAACACTGAAGCTTTCTTT,CASSEGGAQNTEAFF
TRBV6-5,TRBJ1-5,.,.,TGTGCCAGCAGCTTGGACAGCAGCAATCAGCCCCAGCATTTT,CASSLDSSNQPQHF
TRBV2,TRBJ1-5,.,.,TGTGCCAGCAGTGAACTCAGGGTGCGAAATCAGCCCCAGCATTTT,CASSELRVRNQPQHF
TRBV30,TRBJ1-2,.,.,TGTGCCTGGAGCCGGGGGGGCCAAGACTATGGCTACACCTTC,CAWSRGGQDYGYTF
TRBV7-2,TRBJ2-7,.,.,TGTGCCAGCAGTTCACACGGGGCAATTCCCTACGAGCAGTACTTC,CASSSHGAIPYEQYF
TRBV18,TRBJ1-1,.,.,TGTGCCAGCTCACACTTCTCGGCTGAAGCTTTCTTT,CASSHFSAEAFF
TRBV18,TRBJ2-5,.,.,TGTGCCAGCTCACCACCCATCGGGACCCGGCAAGAGACCCAGTACTTC,CASSPPIGTRQETQYF
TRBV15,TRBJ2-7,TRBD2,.,TGTGCCACCAGCAGAGGGCCGGGACTAGCGTACGAGCAGTACTTC,CATSRGPGLAYEQYF